The clone carrying this T cell receptor beta chain occurred a few times. Its antigen remains unknown. The sample belongs to a study of T-cell reconstitution after alpha-beta-depleted transplantation in children. Study-wide results and limits: It was surviving recipient T cells and thymic progenitors that gave some patients high TCRbeta diversity at day 60. T-cell counts and diversity were attributed mostly to newly produced T cells one year after transplant. As was reported, about two months after transplant, alpha-beta T cells came from several hundred expanded graft clones.

Library preparation (for TCRbeta) was performed with unique molecular identifiers. One entry per CDR3 protein results from TCRdb running MiXCR on the PCR reads. The sample carries 500,000 to 650,000 distinct CDR3 sequences, over 10% recorded once. Germline loops: CDR1 SGHRS, CDR2 YFSETQ. The CDR3 is 17 amino acids. Trimming cost V 4 bases and J 9 bases; bases outside gene matches: 18. The receptor's source is a male patient younger than 18 who had a stem cell transplant for acute myeloid leukemia, so the T cells may come from the graft donor. The sample in question was PBMCs, mostly from graft donor cells, obtained 360 days after TCRalphabeta/CD19-depleted stem cell transplant. The J gene is TRBJ2-1, the V gene TRBV5-1; 8 nucleotides align to TRBD1. The CDR3 DNA reads as TGCGCCAGCAGCCAGGACAGGGATTTTAGGGGTTTAGGTGAGCAGTTCTTC. It specifies CASSQDRDFRGLGEQFF.